Included here is one T cell receptor beta chain sequence, with context. The repertoire was sequenced with immunoSEQ multiplex PCR; TCRdb's copy has only in-frame clones and lacks some. The data contain over 150,000 clones, about 86% of them singletons. The data were obtained in a study of blood T cell repertoires in COVID-19. V was cut by 5 bases and J by 8 bases, with 18 bases left in between. Germline CDR1 and CDR2: SGHVS and FQNEAQ. This CDR3 comprises 14 residues. This chain joins TRBV7-8 and TRBJ1-2; D is unclear. The sequencing input was peripheral blood. The origin of this receptor is a man between 65 and 79 years old with active or convalescent COVID-19. The CDR3 region has the DNA TGTGCCAGCAGCGCTCCTCAGGCTCATGGGGGCTACACCTTC. Translated: CASSAPQAHGGYTF. Full variable domain (outside the CDR3, taken from reference TRBV7-8 and TRBJ1-2): GAGVSQSPRYKVAKRGQDVALRCDPISGHVSLFWYQQALGQGPEFLTYFQNEAQLDKSGLPSDRFFAERPEGSVSTLKIQRTQQEDSAVYLCASSAPQAHGGYTFGSGTRLTVV.